This T cell receptor beta chain is from a study of tumor and adjacent non-tumor tissue in lung cancer. Study as a whole: Each sample yielded around 4.2 million productive TCRbeta reads on average.

Three rounds of nested PCR, following a modified ARM-PCR protocol, produced the TCRbeta library. TCRdb ran MiXCR on the multiplex PCR reads and lists one entry per CDR3 protein. The sample has approximately 120,000 distinct CDR3 sequences; approximately 82% are singletons. Notes on the study in general: Top 100 clones took a larger repertoire share in normal lung. Significantly higher TCR diversity was found in tumor than normal lung.

About this clonotype: As yet, its antigen is unknown. The junction departs from the called germline gene at one end, perhaps through a read error.

The template was RNA from unsorted bulk tissue. This CDR3 is built from 15 residues. Germline V lookup: CDR1 SGHAT, CDR2 FQNNGV. Sequenced material: lung tumor tissue. The TCR was taken from a woman in her sixties or seventies with non-small cell lung cancer. The chain has TRBV11-2 and TRBJ2-7, with 7 nucleotides matching TRBD2. CDR3 DNA: TGTGCCAGCAGCTACGGGACTATCGGGGGATACGAACAGTACTTC. Amino acids: CASSYGTIGGYEQYF.